These 16 T cell receptor beta chains were sequenced from one sample in a study of early stage breast cancer tumors. Some clones are missing from TCRdb's copy, which holds only in-frame ones; the method was immunoSEQ multiplex PCR. In the table there are some 5,800 clones, roughly 73% of which are singletons. Sequencing was performed on normal breast tissue next to the tumor. These receptors came from a person in their 40s with breast cancer.

The table lists this clone with a count of one. The chain combines TRBV5-4 with TRBJ2-1, with TRBD2 identical over 10 bases. The CDR3 runs to 16 residues. The J segment lost 3 bases and the V segment lost 3 bases, leaving 6 bases of the junction unmatched. Per the germline V gene, CDR1 is SGHNT and CDR2 is YYREEE (reference sequence). This CDR3 is CASSSLVAGGYNEQFF. The CDR3 nucleotides read TGTGCCAGCAGCTCCCTAGTAGCGGGAGGCTACAATGAGCAGTTCTTC. The variable domain in full, with the rest retrieved from reference TRBV5-4 and TRBJ2-1, is ETGVTQSPTHLIKTRGQQVTLRCSSQSGHNTVSWYQQALGQGPQFIFQYYREEENGRGNFPPRFSGLQFPNYSSELNVNALELDDSALYLCASSSLVAGGYNEQFFGPGTRLTVL.

This rearrangement joins TRBV10-3 to TRBJ2-5, with TRBD2 identical over 11 bases. Looked up from germline, CDR1 is ENHRY and CDR2 is SYGVKD. V was clipped by 10 bases and J by 2 bases; unmatched bases: 6. The length of the CDR3 is 14 residues. The CDR3 here is CATGTSGNQETQYF. For the CDR3, the DNA is TGTGCCACCGGGACTAGCGGCAATCAAGAGACCCAGTACTTC.

V and J are TRBV5-1 and TRBJ1-1; 7 positions match TRBD1. V shed 6 bases and J 0 bases; nucleotides not matched to a gene: 5. The CDR3 runs to 14 residues. Germline V gene sequence: CDR1 SGHRS, CDR2 YFSETQ. CDR3 nucleotide sequence: TGCGCCAGCACTCAGGGGGGGATGAACACTGAAGCTTTCTTT. Its translation is CASTQGGMNTEAFF.

The V gene is TRBV7-2, the J gene TRBJ2-1, with D uncertain. The V gene lost 2 bases and the J gene lost 0 bases, with 11 bases spanning the gap. Germline lookup yields CDR1 SGHTA and CDR2 FQGNSA. The CDR3 is made up of 16 amino acids. The CDR3 spells CASSLWALSSYNEQFF. CDR3 bases: TGTGCCAGCAGCTTATGGGCGTTGAGCTCCTACAATGAGCAGTTCTTC.

This clone was seen more than once but under ten times. The V and J genes are TRBV6-1 and TRBJ1-5; D is unresolved. The ends were cut back, 2 bases at V and 4 bases at J, with 6 bases in the middle. This CDR3 region has 13 residues. The germline V gene encodes CDR1 MNHNS and CDR2 SASEGT. In DNA, the CDR3 is TGTGCCAGCAGTGAACACCATAATCAGCCCCAGCATTTT. Translating gives CASSEHHNQPQHF.

This clone came up a few times. The CDR3, as DNA: TGTGCCAGCAGTTTGGGCAGGCCCGGGGACGAGCAGTACTTC. Translated, it gives CASSLGRPGDEQYF. J is TRBJ2-7 and V is TRBV28; D may be TRBD2 (5 bases). V lost 3 bases to trimming and J lost 5 bases, with 14 bases between them. Per the germline V gene, CDR1 is MDHEN and CDR2 is SYDVKM. This CDR3 comprises 14 residues.

This rearrangement joins TRBV18 to TRBJ2-5; 8 nucleotides line up with TRBD1. The CDR3 has 16 amino acids. J lost 7 bases, V lost 3 bases, and 13 bases had no gene match. CDR1 is KGHSH, CDR2 LQKENI, per germline. CDR3 region: CASSPLGQGQLATQYF. In DNA form, the CDR3 reads TGTGCCAGCTCACCTCTAGGACAGGGACAGCTGGCGACCCAGTACTTC.

The chain is built from TRBV25-1 and TRBJ2-2; no definite D call. Per the germline V gene, CDR1 is MGHDK and CDR2 is SYGVNS. V was trimmed by 5 bases and J by 6 bases, leaving 10 bases between them. The CDR3 consists of 13 residues. Here the CDR3 DNA reads TGTGCCAGCAGTCTGTTCACCGCCGGGGAGCTGTTTTTT. It is translated as CASSLFTAGELFF.

The rearrangement joins TRBV7-2 to TRBJ1-2, with D tentatively TRBD1 (5 bases). The germline V gene encodes CDR1 SGHTA and CDR2 FQGNSA. Trimming cost V 10 bases and J 5 bases, with 11 bases left between them. The CDR3 runs to 11 residues. The CDR3 DNA is TGTGCCACAGCACAGGTATATGGCTACACCTTC. Translated: CATAQVYGYTF.

The chain combines TRBV29-1 with TRBJ1-2; TRBD1 is a possible D gene (6 bases). The germline V gene encodes CDR1 SQVTM and CDR2 ANQGSEA. V lost 2 bases and J lost 4, with 14 bases in between. The length of the CDR3 is 14 residues. The CDR3 spells CSVESQGLLYGYTF. The CDR3 DNA sequence: TGCAGCGTTGAATCCCAGGGGCTCCTCTATGGCTACACCTTC.

The chain has TRBV14 and TRBJ2-7; tentatively, D is TRBD2 (5 bases). This CDR3 region has 17 residues. V lost 1 base and J lost 0, with 16 bases in between. CDR1 and CDR2 (germline): SGHDN, FVKESK. CDR3 residues: CASSQGTFGGPSYEQYF. The DNA for the CDR3 is TGTGCCAGCAGCCAAGGCACTTTCGGCGGGCCCTCCTACGAGCAGTACTTC. Complete variable domain (other parts from reference TRBV14 and TRBJ2-7): EAGVTQFPSHSVIEKGQTVTLRCDPISGHDNLYWYRRVMGKEIKFLLHFVKESKQDESGMPNNRFLAERTGGTYSTLKVQPAELEDSGVYFCASSQGTFGGPSYEQYFGPGTRLTVT.

The chain joins TRBV6-1 to TRBJ2-3; TRBD1 is a possible D gene (6 bases). Trimming took off 2 bases at V and 0 bases at J, with 9 bases between the two ends. The CDR3 has 15 residues. The germline gives CDR1 MNHNS, CDR2 SASEGT. CDR3 coding DNA: TGTGCCAGCAGTGAATGGACAGCTAGCACAGATACGCAGTATTTT. Translating it yields CASSEWTASTDTQYF.

This clone has just one count. J is TRBJ2-4 and V is TRBV2; D call uncertain. V lost 8 bases, J lost 0 bases, and 8 bases lay in between. Germline V gives CDR1 SNHLY, CDR2 FYNNEI. CDR3 length: 13 amino acids. The DNA for the CDR3 is TGTGCCAGCGGTGCTGAAGCCAAAAACATTCAGTACTTC. This gives the protein CASGAEAKNIQYF.

The chain combines TRBV29-1 with TRBJ2-5, with D possibly called TRBD1 or TRBD2 (6 bases each). The CDR3 loop spans 12 amino acids. Germline V gene lookup returns CDR1 SQVTM and CDR2 ANQGSEA. V was pared by 8 bases and J by 1 base, with 11 bases between. The CDR3 spells CSSWGAQETQYF. CDR3 coding DNA: TGCAGCTCTTGGGGGGCCCAAGAGACCCAGTACTTC.

The chain couples TRBV19 to TRBJ2-5; 9 positions agree with TRBD2. CDR3 length: 16 residues. Trimming cost V 2 bases and J 3 bases; bases outside gene matches: 7. The germline gives CDR1 LNHDA, CDR2 SQIVND (reference sequence). This CDR3 reads CASSIKPGLAEETQYF. CDR3 DNA sequence: TGTGCCAGTAGTATAAAACCGGGACTAGCAGAAGAGACCCAGTACTTC.

This chain connects TRBV10-3 to TRBJ2-5; D is possibly TRBD2 (6 bases). Between the trimmed V and J ends, which lost 7 bases and 1 base, there was a span of 10 bases. The CDR3 runs to 13 residues. CDR1 and CDR2 (germline): ENHRY, SYGVKD. The CDR3 loop reads CAIKGAGQETQYF. The CDR3 DNA reads as TGTGCCATCAAAGGAGCGGGCCAAGAGACCCAGTACTTC.